This passage covers 17 T cell receptor beta chains from one sample sequenced in a study of CD8 T cells in Susac syndrome. Random hexamers were used to reverse transcribe roughly 0.45 to 1 ug of RNA. TCRdb analysed the immunoSEQ multiplex PCR reads with MiXCR anew, one entry per CDR3 protein. The repertoire holds about 130,000 distinct CDR3 sequences, with about 95% as singletons. Specimen: CD8+ T cells from PBMCs. These receptors came from a human donor with Susac syndrome.

The chain recombines TRBV27 with TRBJ2-3, with no clear D. Trimming removed 0 bases at V and 4 bases at J, with 11 bases between. Per germline, CDR1 MNHEY and CDR2 SMNVEV (reference sequence). The CDR3 spans 15 residues. The CDR3 protein is CASSLSPHAADTQYF. The CDR3 nucleotides read TGTGCCAGCAGTTTATCGCCCCACGCAGCAGATACGCAGTATTTT.

Worth noting for this clonotype: The junction differs from germline at one of its ends, possibly a read error. The V gene is TRBV12-3 or TRBV12-4, the J gene TRBJ1-2, with D hard to call. The CDR3 totals 11 residues. Written as DNA, the CDR3 is TGTGCCAGCAGTTTTTCGGCCCCCTTGGCCTTC. Its translation is CASSFSAPLAF.

The genes are TRBV7-6 and TRBJ1-5; D gene ambiguous. CDR3 length: 14 amino acids. Trimming took off 0 bases at V and 3 bases at J, with 6 bases between the two ends. Germline CDR1 SGHVS, CDR2 FNYEAQ. CDR3 loop: CASSLAGLNQPQHF. Here the CDR3 DNA reads TGTGCCAGCAGCTTAGCTGGGCTCAATCAGCCCCAGCATTTT.

The V gene is TRBV30, the J gene TRBJ2-1, with 10 bases fitting TRBD2. The germline V gene has CDR1 GTSNPN and CDR2 SVGIG (reference sequence). The CDR3 spans 15 residues. CDR3 loop: CATRLAGGLYNEQFF. CDR3 in DNA: TGTGCGACCCGTTTAGCGGGGGGCCTCTACAATGAGCAGTTCTTC.

CDR3 DNA sequence: TGCGCCAGCAGCTTGGAGGACAATTACGAGCAGTACTTC. This codes for CASSLEDNYEQYF. The chain carries TRBV5-1 and TRBJ2-7, with TRBD1 as a possible D gene (5 bases). The CDR3 covers 13 residues. V lost 0 bases to trimming and J lost 4 bases, with 8 bases between them. Germline values: CDR1 SGHRS, CDR2 YFSETQ. The full variable domain, its missing parts supplied by reference TRBV5-1 and TRBJ2-7, is KAGVTQTPRYLIKTRGQQVTLSCSPISGHRSVSWYQQTPGQGLQFLFEYFSETQRNKGNFPGRFSGRQFSNSRSEMNVSTLELGDSALYLCASSLEDNYEQYFGPGTRLTVT.

The chain joins TRBV20-1 to TRBJ2-3; 9 bases fit TRBD2. In germline, CDR1 is DFQATT, CDR2 SNEGSKA (reference sequence). This CDR3 has 15 residues. With 0 bases clipped from V and 4 bases from J, the junction kept 5 bases outside the gene matches. The CDR3 spells CSAREWASGADTQYF. For the CDR3, the DNA is TGCAGTGCTAGAGAGTGGGCTAGCGGGGCAGATACGCAGTATTTT.

CDR3 in DNA: TGTGCCAGCAAGGGGGACGGATTACTTCTAACCTATGGCTACACCTTC. This gives the protein CASKGDGLLLTYGYTF. The chain carries TRBV28 and TRBJ1-2, with D possibly matching TRBD1 (6 bases). Germline values: CDR1 MDHEN, CDR2 SYDVKM. There are 16 residues in the CDR3. V lost 7 bases and J lost 4, with 22 bases in between.

The chain combines TRBV6-1 with TRBJ1-1; D gene uncertain. Germline assignment: CDR1 MNHNS and CDR2 SASEGT. V dropped 2 bases and J dropped 6 bases, with 1 base sitting between them. The length of the CDR3 is 10 residues. This CDR3 reads CASSEPEAFF. DNA for the CDR3: TGTGCCAGCAGTGAACCTGAAGCTTTCTTT.

V usage is TRBV2 and J usage is TRBJ2-6; D might be TRBD1 (6 bases). V shed 6 bases and J shed 3 bases, with 15 bases lying between them. The CDR3 sequence is 16 residues long. Per the germline V gene, CDR1 is SNHLY and CDR2 is FYNNEI. In DNA, the CDR3 is TGTGCCAGCAGACAGGGCTTTGCCCTTGGGGCCAACGTCCTGACTTTC. This gives the protein CASRQGFALGANVLTF.

This clonotype was seen just once. V gene TRBV4-1 combines with J gene TRBJ2-7; D is perhaps TRBD1 or TRBD2 (6 bases each). Germline V gives CDR1 MGHRA, CDR2 YSYEKL. The CDR3 contains 16 residues. Trimming shortened V by 0 bases and J by 6 bases, and 18 bases separated the two germline ends. The chain's CDR3 is CASSQDAGNRALEQYF. The CDR3 DNA reads TGCGCCAGCAGCCAAGATGCGGGGAACAGGGCCCTCGAGCAGTACTTC.

The CDR3 region is CATHTGGLDTEAFF. As DNA, the CDR3 is TGTGCCACACACACAGGGGGGTTGGATACTGAAGCTTTCTTT. The chain uses TRBV27 and TRBJ1-1; 8 bases are shared with TRBD1. CDR3 length equals 14 residues. CDR1 is MNHEY and CDR2 is SMNVEV in the germline V gene (reference sequence). Germline trimming cut 10 bases from V and 5 bases from J; bases unmatched to any gene: 12.

This chain joins TRBV13 and TRBJ1-3, with D hard to call. This CDR3 has 15 residues. V gave up 0 bases and J gave up 0 bases, with 6 bases separating them. Germline V CDR1 and CDR2: PRHDT, FYEKMQ (reference sequence). The CDR3: CASSLGVDSGNTIYF. CDR3 nucleotide sequence: TGTGCCAGCAGCTTAGGCGTGGACTCTGGAAACACCATATATTTT.

The CDR3 region is CASSATGGPTYEQYF. The DNA for the CDR3 is TGTGCCAGCAGCGCGACAGGGGGCCCTACCTACGAGCAGTACTTC. The chain joins TRBV13 to TRBJ2-7, with 10 positions matching TRBD1. From germline, CDR1 is PRHDT and CDR2 FYEKMQ (reference sequence). This CDR3 is 15 amino acids long. V was pared by 5 bases and J by 2 bases, with 6 bases of the junction left unmatched. Looking up the rest from reference TRBV13 and TRBJ2-7 gives the full variable domain: AAGVIQSPRHLIKEKRETATLKCYPIPRHDTVYWYQQGPGQDPQFLISFYEKMQSDKGSIPDRFSAQQFSDYHSELNMSSLELGDSALYFCASSATGGPTYEQYFGPGTRLTVT.

This clonotype was detected a few times. The chain employs TRBV27 and TRBJ1-5; 7 nucleotides line up with TRBD1. Germline-derived CDR1 and CDR2 are MNHEY and SMNVEV (reference sequence). This CDR3 is 14 amino acids long. V was clipped by 5 bases and J by 6 bases; unmatched bases: 7. The CDR3 nucleotides are TGTGCCAGCAGTCCAGGGGGAGGGGGTCAGCCCCAGCATTTT. This encodes CASSPGGGGQPQHF.

A single count supports this clonotype. This chain connects TRBV29-1 to TRBJ1-1, with unresolved D. Between the trimmed V and J ends, which lost 0 bases and 5 bases, there was a span of 22 bases. The CDR3 runs 17 residues. Germline CDR1 SQVTM, CDR2 ANQGSEA. The CDR3 loop reads CSVEDAYTRRGRTEAFF. Here the CDR3 DNA reads TGCAGCGTTGAAGATGCATATACCCGACGAGGGCGAACTGAAGCTTTCTTT.

The chain combines TRBV24-1 with TRBJ2-3; D could derive from TRBD1 or TRBD2 (6 bases each). The CDR3 spans 17 residues. Trimming removed 0 bases at V and 1 base at J, with 13 bases between. Looked up from germline, CDR1 is KGHDR and CDR2 is SFDVKD. The CDR3 protein is CATSDLHEGGGTDTQYF. The DNA for the CDR3 is TGTGCCACCAGTGATTTGCACGAGGGGGGAGGCACAGATACGCAGTATTTT.

The chain has TRBV9 and TRBJ1-1, with TRBD1 matching 8 bases. CDR3 length: 15 amino acids. With 3 bases clipped from V and 1 base from J, the junction kept 5 bases outside the gene matches. CDR1 is SGDLS and CDR2 is YYNGEE in the germline V gene. The CDR3 DNA reads as TGTGCCAGCAGCGGGGGACAGGACCCGAACACTGAAGCTTTCTTT. This translates into CASSGGQDPNTEAFF. Combining the CDR3 with reference TRBV9 and TRBJ1-1 gives the whole variable domain DSGVTQTPKHLITATGQRVTLRCSPRSGDLSVYWYQQSLDQGLQFLIQYYNGEERAKGNILERFSAQQFPDLHSELNLSSLELGDSALYFCASSGGQDPNTEAFFGQGTRLTVV.